This T cell receptor beta chain was sequenced during a study of blood T cell repertoires in COVID-19. This table comes from immunoSEQ multiplex PCR, and its TCRdb copy is limited to in-frame clones, with some not included. This table has over 200,000 clones, 75% to 90% appearing once. Participant ages covered 18 to 89 years across 25 or so US areas. The specimen sequenced was PBMCs or T cells enriched from blood (not recorded which). This clonotype was sampled from a woman aged 25 to 39 who had been exposed to COVID-19.

The DNA for the CDR3 is TGTGCCAGTACCTCTGGGCCGGGGCAGGGGCTGTTCTTC. It translates to CASTSGPGQGLFF. The rearrangement joins TRBV11-2 to TRBJ2-1; TRBD1 is a possible D gene (6 bases). Deletions cut 9 bases from V and 15 bases from J, with 24 bases between. The CDR3 runs to 13 residues. Germline V gives CDR1 SGHAT, CDR2 FQNNGV.